What follows is one TCR beta chain and its context. During active infection, Seattle patients enrolled and were then monitored through disease. This CDR3 is 12 amino acids long. V dropped 5 bases and J dropped 9 bases, with 14 bases sitting between them. Per germline, CDR1 LNHDA and CDR2 SQIVND (reference sequence). This entry is derived from a study of blood T cell repertoires in COVID-19. At the level of the study: Both acute and convalescent COVID-19 samples were obtained from the United States, Italy and Spain.

Using immunoSEQ multiplex PCR, the repertoire was profiled, and TCRdb retains in-frame clones only, with some absent. The sample consists of 450,000 or so clones, about 90% of them appearing once. Sample: peripheral blood. V gene TRBV19 combines with J gene TRBJ2-7; the D gene is possibly TRBD2 (6 bases). This clonotype originated in a man aged 18-30 years with COVID-19, enrolled during active disease. CDR3 bases: TGTGCCAGTAGTGCTACGGGGGAGGTGCAGTACTTC. It specifies CASSATGEVQYF.